This TCR beta chain was sequenced in a study of PD-1 blockade in classical Hodgkin lymphoma. Study-wide results and limits: Complete responders matched newly diagnosed patients in baseline diversity. Patients with an early start, nivolumab under 1 year after ASCT, were excluded. At C4D1, TCR diversity had climbed significantly for CD4+ cells, though not for CD8+ cells.

Assay used: immunoSEQ multiplex PCR; TCRdb lists only in-frame clones, some missing. This repertoire shows some 20,000 clones, 86% found once; its top ten account for 13%. The patients all showed relapse after autologous stem cell transplantation, while their brentuximab vedotin exposure varied. Best responses were complete response, partial response or progressive disease. Points on this clone: What it recognizes is unknown.

Germline CDR1 and CDR2: SGHRS and YFSETQ. The CDR3 extends over 15 amino acids. The ends lost 7 bases at V and 0 bases at J; junction bases unmatched: 5. The chain has TRBV5-1 and TRBJ2-2; TRBD2 aligns across 8 bases. The material sequenced was peripheral blood mononuclear cells (PBMCs), taken before the second cycle of nivolumab. The clonotype comes from a human donor with classical Hodgkin lymphoma. The CDR3: CASAPGGANTGELFF. DNA for the CDR3: TGCGCCAGCGCCCCGGGGGGGGCGAACACCGGGGAGCTGTTTTTT.